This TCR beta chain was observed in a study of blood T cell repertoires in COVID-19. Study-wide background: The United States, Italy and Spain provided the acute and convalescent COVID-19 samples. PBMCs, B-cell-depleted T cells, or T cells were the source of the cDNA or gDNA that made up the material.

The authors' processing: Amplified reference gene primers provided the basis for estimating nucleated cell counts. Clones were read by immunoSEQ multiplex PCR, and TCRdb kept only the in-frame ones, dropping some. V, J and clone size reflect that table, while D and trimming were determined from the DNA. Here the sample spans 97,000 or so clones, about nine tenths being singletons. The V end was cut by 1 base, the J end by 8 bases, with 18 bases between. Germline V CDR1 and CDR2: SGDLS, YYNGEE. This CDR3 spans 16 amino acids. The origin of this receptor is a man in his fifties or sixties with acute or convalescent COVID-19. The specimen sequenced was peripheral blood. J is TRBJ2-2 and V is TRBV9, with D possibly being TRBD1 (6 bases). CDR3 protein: CASSVPRTESNGELFF. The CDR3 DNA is TGTGCCAGCAGCGTACCTAGGACAGAGTCTAATGGGGAGCTGTTTTTT. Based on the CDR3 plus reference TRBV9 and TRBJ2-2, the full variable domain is DSGVTQTPKHLITATGQRVTLRCSPRSGDLSVYWYQQSLDQGLQFLIQYYNGEERAKGNILERFSAQQFPDLHSELNLSSLELGDSALYFCASSVPRTESNGELFFGEGSRLTVL.